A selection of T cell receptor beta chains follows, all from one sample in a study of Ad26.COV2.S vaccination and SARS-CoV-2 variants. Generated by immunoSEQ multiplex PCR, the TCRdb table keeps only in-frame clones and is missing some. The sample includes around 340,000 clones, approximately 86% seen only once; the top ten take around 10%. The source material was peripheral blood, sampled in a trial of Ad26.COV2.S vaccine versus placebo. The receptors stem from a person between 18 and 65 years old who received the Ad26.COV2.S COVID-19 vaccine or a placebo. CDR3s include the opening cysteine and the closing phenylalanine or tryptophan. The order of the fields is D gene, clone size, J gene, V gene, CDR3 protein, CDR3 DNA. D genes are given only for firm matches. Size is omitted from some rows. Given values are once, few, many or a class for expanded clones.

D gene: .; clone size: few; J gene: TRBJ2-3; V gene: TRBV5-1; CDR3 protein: CASSFRGYSTDTQYF; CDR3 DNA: TGCGCCAGCAGCTTCAGGGGATATAGCACAGATACGCAGTATTTT
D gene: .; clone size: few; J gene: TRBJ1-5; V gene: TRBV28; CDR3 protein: CASRAPGGDQPQHF; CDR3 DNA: TGTGCCAGCAGGGCGCCTGGTGGCGATCAGCCCCAGCATTTT
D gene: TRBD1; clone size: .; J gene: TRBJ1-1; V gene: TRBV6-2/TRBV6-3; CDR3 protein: CASSNRQGAIDTEAFF; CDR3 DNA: TGTGCCAGCAGTAACCGACAGGGGGCTATTGACACTGAAGCTTTCTTT
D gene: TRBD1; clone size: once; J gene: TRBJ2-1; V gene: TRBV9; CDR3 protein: CASSAGTGGADEQFF; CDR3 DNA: TGTGCCAGCAGCGCGGGGACAGGGGGGGCTGATGAGCAGTTCTTC
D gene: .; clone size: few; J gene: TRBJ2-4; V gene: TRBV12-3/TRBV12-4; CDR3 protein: CASSVAKNIQYF; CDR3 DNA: TGTGCCAGCAGCGTAGCGAAAAACATTCAGTACTTC
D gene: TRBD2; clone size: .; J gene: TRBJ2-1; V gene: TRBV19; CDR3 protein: CASMGGSNEQFF; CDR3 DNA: TGTGCCAGTATGGGCGGGAGCAATGAGCAGTTCTTC
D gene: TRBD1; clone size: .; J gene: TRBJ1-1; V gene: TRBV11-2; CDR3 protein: CASSPGTGATPQYTEAFF; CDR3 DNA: TGTGCCAGCAGCCCCGGGACAGGGGCCACCCCCCAGTACACTGAAGCTTTCTTT
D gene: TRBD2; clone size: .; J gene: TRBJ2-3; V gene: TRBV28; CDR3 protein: CASSFAGGHQDTQYF; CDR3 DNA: TGTGCCAGCAGTTTTGCGGGGGGGCATCAAGATACGCAGTATTTT
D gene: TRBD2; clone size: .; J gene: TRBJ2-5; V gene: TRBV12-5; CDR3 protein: CASGLGLAGAGETQYF; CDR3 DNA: TGTGCTAGTGGTTTGGGGCTAGCGGGAGCGGGGGAGACCCAGTACTTC
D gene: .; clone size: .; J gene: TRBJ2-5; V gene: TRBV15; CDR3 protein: CATSGDGDQETQYF; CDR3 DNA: TGTGCCACCAGCGGAGACGGGGATCAAGAGACCCAGTACTTC
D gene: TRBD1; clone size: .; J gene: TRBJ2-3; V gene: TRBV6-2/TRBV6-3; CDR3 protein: CASSFPLGQGASSTDTQYF; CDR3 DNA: TGTGCCAGCAGCTTCCCTTTGGGACAGGGGGCGTCTAGCACAGATACGCAGTATTTT
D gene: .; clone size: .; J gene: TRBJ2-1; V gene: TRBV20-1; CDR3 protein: CSGKGHEQFF; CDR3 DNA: TGCAGTGGTAAAGGTCATGAGCAGTTCTTC